This entry lists 31 T cell receptor beta chains sequenced from one sample in a study of T cells in women clearing cervical HPV infection. Libraries were prepared by immunoSEQ multiplex PCR; TCRdb keeps only in-frame clonotypes and omits some of them. Its table lists 20,000 to 25,000 clones. The sequenced material came from blood buffy coat. The source of these receptors is a woman aged 18-70 years with a cervical HPV16 infection that either progressed to CIN3+ or cleared (not recorded which).

Note on this clone: The CDR3 is cut off 3 residues early in the read; its end comes from the germline J gene. The V gene is TRBV7-6, the J gene TRBJ2-7; TRBD1 matches 8 bases. The V segment lost 0 bases and the J segment 3 bases; nucleotides outside the gene matches: 1. CDR1 is SGHVS and CDR2 is FNYEAQ in the germline V gene. The CDR3 covers 14 residues. The CDR3 loop reads CASSLATGGYEQYF. Partial CDR3 DNA: TGTGCCAGCAGCTTAGCAACAGGGGGCTACGAG.

Comment on this clone: The sequenced fragment ends 3 residues before the CDR3 boundary, so the rest is inferred from the germline J gene. The chain combines TRBV7-2 with TRBJ2-7, with TRBD2 as a possible D gene (5 bases). The CDR3 has 15 residues. V was shortened by 5 bases and J by 5 bases, with 19 bases between the two germline ends. CDR1 is SGHTA and CDR2 is FQGNSA in the germline V gene. CDR3 DNA, as far as it was read: TGTGCCAGCAGCCCAAGCGGCGGGCCCAGGCACGAG. Its protein product is CASSPSGGPRHE. The full CDR3 reads CASSPSGGPRHEQYF.

In regard to this clone: From the germline J gene comes the end of the CDR3, since the read stops 3 residues before it. The rearrangement uses TRBV2 and TRBJ2-3, with 11 bases fitting TRBD2. V lost 5 bases to trimming and J lost 2 bases; unmatched junction nucleotides: 12. Germline CDR1 is SNHLY and CDR2 is FYNNEI. The CDR3 spans 18 residues. This chain's CDR3 is CASSRPTGTSGTTDTQYF. The CDR3 DNA, read in part, is TGTGCCAGCAGTAGACCTACAGGGACTAGCGGTACCACAGATACG.

About this clone: The CDR3 extends 3 residues past the end of the read, so its final part is completed from the germline J gene. The rearrangement uses TRBV28 and TRBJ2-3; perhaps TRBD1 as D (5 bases). This CDR3 has 14 residues. V was pared by 4 bases and J by 1 base, with 9 bases between. Germline V CDR1 and CDR2: MDHEN, SYDVKM. The sequenced CDR3 bases are TGTGCCAGCAGTTACGACAGTCGCACAGATACG. Translating it yields CASSYDSRTDT. The whole CDR3 region reads CASSYDSRTDTQYF.

The CDR3 here is CASSEVPRGELFF. The part of the CDR3 DNA that was read is TGCGCCAGCAGTGAGGTCCCCCGCGGGGAG. The V call is TRBV10-2, the J call TRBJ2-2; the D is unclear. Read coverage stops 3 residues before the CDR3 terminus; the germline J gene supplies the remainder. Trimming pared 2 bases from V and 7 bases from J, leaving 8 bases between. Germline V gene data show CDR1 as WSHSY and CDR2 as SAAADI. This CDR3 is built from 13 residues.

With regard to this clone: The read finishes 3 residues shy of the CDR3 end, and the germline J gene is used to complete it. The chain employs TRBV7-2 and TRBJ2-5, with 9 bases identical to TRBD1. The CDR3 extends over 14 amino acids. Germline CDR1 reads SGHTA; CDR2 reads FQGNSA. Trimming at V came to 4 bases and at J to 5 bases, leaving 5 bases not matched to a gene. Here the CDR3 reads CASSWGQGWETQYF. The part of the CDR3 DNA that was read is TGTGCCAGCAGCTGGGGACAGGGTTGGGAGACC.

With respect to this clone: Read coverage stops 3 residues before the CDR3 terminus; the germline J gene supplies the remainder. The chain carries TRBV19 and TRBJ1-2; 8 bases align to TRBD1. CDR3 length: 14 amino acids. Germline CDR1 LNHDA, CDR2 SQIVND (reference sequence). The ends lost 2 bases at V and 7 bases at J; junction bases unmatched: 6. The CDR3 reads CASSILGTGFGYTF. The sequenced CDR3 bases are TGTGCCAGTAGTATATTGGGGACAGGCTTTGGC. The entire variable domain, with the rest obtained from reference TRBV19 and TRBJ1-2, is as follows: DGGITQSPKYLFRKEGQNVTLSCEQNLNHDAMYWYRQDPGQGLRLIYYSQIVNDFQKGDIAEGYSVSREKKESFPLTVTSAQKNPTAFYLCASSILGTGFGYTFGSGTRLTVV.

With respect to this clone: The read falls 3 residues short of the CDR3 end, and the missing part is taken from the germline J gene. The chain employs TRBV18 and TRBJ2-3; 9 bases align to TRBD1. The germline V gene encodes CDR1 KGHSH and CDR2 LQKENI. The CDR3 is 15 residues long. V lost 4 bases, J lost 6 bases, and 8 bases stayed unmatched. The CDR3 loop is CASSLETGGSDTQYF. The CDR3 DNA, read in part, is TGTGCCAGCTCACTAGAAACAGGGGGCTCGGATACG.

CDR3 amino acids: CASSLGGRSYEQYF. CDR3 bases read: TGTGCCAGCAGCTTAGGGGGCCGGAGTTACGAG. This chain links TRBV5-4 with TRBJ2-7, with 7 bases lining up with TRBD1. The read terminates 3 residues before the CDR3 end, so the remaining end is supplied by the germline J gene. CDR1 and CDR2 from the germline V gene are SGHNT and YYREEE (reference sequence). CDR3 length equals 14 residues. The trim removed 2 bases at V and 4 bases at J, leaving 6 bases unmatched.

In regard to this clone: The observed sequence ends 3 residues before the CDR3 terminus, with the missing tail filled in from the germline J gene. The chain has TRBV20-1 and TRBJ1-5; weak D call: TRBD1 (5 bases). In germline, CDR1 is DFQATT, CDR2 SNEGSKA (reference sequence). Between the trimmed V and J ends, which lost 3 bases and 5 bases, there was a span of 5 bases. The CDR3 length is 11 residues. CDR3 DNA (partial): TGCAGTGCTAGCAGGGATCAGCCC. Protein product: CSASRDQP. The whole CDR3 is CSASRDQPQHF.

Concerning this clone: Read data end 3 residues before the CDR3 end; the end is taken from the germline J gene. The chain couples TRBV29-1 to TRBJ1-1; a weak D match, TRBD1 (5 bases). This CDR3 is 9 amino acids long. Germline V gene lookup returns CDR1 SQVTM and CDR2 ANQGSEA. The CDR3 spells CSVEGGAFF. The sequenced part of the CDR3 DNA is TGCAGCGTTGAGGGGGGG.

A remark on this clone: The observed sequence ends 3 residues before the CDR3 terminus, with the missing tail filled in from the germline J gene. The chain employs TRBV5-1 and TRBJ1-1, with D possibly matching TRBD1 (6 bases). The V end was cut by 4 bases, the J end by 1 base, with 11 bases between. Germline CDR1 reads SGHRS; CDR2 reads YFSETQ. CDR3 size: 14 residues. The CDR3 region is CASSPQTGNTEAFF. The covered CDR3 bases are TGCGCCAGCAGCCCCCAGACAGGGAACACTGAA.

Turning to this clone: The read is 3 residues too short to cover the CDR3 end, so that end is filled in from the germline J gene. The chain joins TRBV2 to TRBJ2-7, with a tentative D call TRBD2 (5 bases). The ends were cut back, 6 bases at V and 2 bases at J, with 14 bases in the middle. CDR1 is SNHLY and CDR2 is FYNNEI in the germline V gene. CDR3 size: 14 residues. The CDR3 region is CASRRSGLTYEQYF. The part of the CDR3 DNA that was read is TGTGCCAGCAGGAGATCGGGGTTGACCTACGAG.

Comments on this clone: The sequence runs out 3 residues before the end of the CDR3; the remainder is reconstructed from the germline J gene. The rearrangement joins TRBV5-1 to TRBJ1-1; D possibly corresponds to TRBD1 (5 bases). The CDR3 is 15 residues long. Germline lookup yields CDR1 SGHRS and CDR2 YFSETQ. The V and J ends lost 0 bases and 3 bases respectively, with 12 bases between them. The CDR3 reads CASSLAGGMDTEAFF. The DNA read from the CDR3 is TGCGCCAGCAGCTTGGCCGGGGGTATGGACACTGAA.

Notes on this clone: The CDR3 end is not reached by the read, which stops 3 residues before it; the germline J gene fills it in. V is TRBV20-1 and J is TRBJ1-3, with 7 bases lining up with TRBD1. The germline gives CDR1 DFQATT, CDR2 SNEGSKA (reference sequence). V lost 6 bases, J lost 2 bases, and 4 bases stayed unmatched. This CDR3 is 13 amino acids long. CDR3 DNA (partial): TGCAGTGCCACCGGGACAGCTGGAAACACC. Translating gives CSATGTAGNT. The whole CDR3 protein is CSATGTAGNTIYF.

Notes on this clone: The read ends 3 residues shy of where the CDR3 ends; the end is completed using the germline J gene. The genes are TRBV11-3 and TRBJ2-7, with a possible D match to TRBD1 (5 bases). Trimming left V 3 bases short and J 5 bases short, with 11 bases between. The CDR3 has 13 amino acids. Looked up from germline, CDR1 is SGHNT and CDR2 is YENEEA. Partial CDR3 DNA: TGTGCCAGCAGCTTGATGCAGGGTAACGAG. The encoded protein is CASSLMQGNE. The CDR3, in full, reads CASSLMQGNEQYF.

Remarks on this clone: The sequence runs out 3 residues before the end of the CDR3; the remainder is reconstructed from the germline J gene. This chain links TRBV5-5 with TRBJ1-5, with no clear D. The V end lost 2 bases, the J end lost 1 base, and 7 bases lay between the germline ends. Germline V CDR1 and CDR2: SGHKS, YYEKEE (reference sequence). This CDR3 spans 14 amino acids. CDR3: CASSFGGSNQPQHF. CDR3 bases read: TGTGCCAGCAGCTTCGGCGGGAGCAATCAGCCC.

Concerning this clone: The CDR3 end is not reached by the read, which stops 3 residues before it; the germline J gene fills it in. The rearrangement joins TRBV2 to TRBJ2-5, with 7 bases lining up with TRBD1. The CDR3 runs to 15 residues. Germline V lookup: CDR1 SNHLY, CDR2 FYNNEI. V was pared by 6 bases and J by 4 bases, with 11 bases of the junction left unmatched. This CDR3 is CASSGQTGSIETQYF. Incomplete CDR3 DNA: TGTGCCAGCAGCGGGCAGACAGGGAGTATAGAGACC.

Notes on this clone: One end of the junction varies from germline; a read error may be responsible. Sequencing ends 3 residues short of the CDR3 end; the germline J gene provides the rest. V is TRBV4-2 and J is TRBJ2-5; 9 nucleotides line up with TRBD2. In germline, CDR1 is LGHNA, CDR2 YNFKEQ. The CDR3 totals 15 residues. The CDR3 loop is CASSSLAGQQETQYF. The CDR3 DNA, read in part, is TGCGCCAGCAGCTCCCTAGCGGGACAACAAGAGACC.

With respect to this clone: The read ends 3 residues early relative to the CDR3; the germline J gene fills the gap. The chain couples TRBV19 to TRBJ2-7; the D is unclear. Trimming pared 6 bases from V and 6 bases from J, leaving 12 bases between. CDR3 size: 12 residues. Germline V gene data show CDR1 as LNHDA and CDR2 as SQIVND (reference sequence). The CDR3: CASSAGPFEQYF. The covered CDR3 bases are TGTGCCAGTAGCGCAGGCCCCTTCGAG.

As for this clone: The read ends 3 residues shy of where the CDR3 ends; the end is completed using the germline J gene. The chain combines TRBV29-1 with TRBJ2-1; TRBD2 is a possible D gene (5 bases). This CDR3 has 14 residues. V was shortened by 0 bases and J by 9 bases, with 15 bases between the two germline ends. Germline CDR1 reads SQVTM; CDR2 reads ANQGSEA. The CDR3 here is CSVEDQAGESEQFF. CDR3 bases read: TGCAGCGTTGAAGATCAGGCGGGTGAGAGTGAG.

Points on this clone: Read data end 3 residues before the CDR3 end; the end is taken from the germline J gene. The V gene is TRBV9, the J gene TRBJ2-2; 7 bases agree with TRBD2. This CDR3 has 16 amino acids. Germline V gene lookup returns CDR1 SGDLS and CDR2 YYNGEE. V lost 0 bases to trimming and J lost 5 bases; unmatched junction nucleotides: 7. Incomplete CDR3 DNA: TGTGCCAGCAGCGTAGGGGGAGGGGAAATGACCGGGGAG. Protein: CASSVGGGEMTGE. The full CDR3 is CASSVGGGEMTGELFF. The full variable domain, rest sourced from reference TRBV9 and TRBJ2-2, is DSGVTQTPKHLITATGQRVTLRCSPRSGDLSVYWYQQSLDQGLQFLIQYYNGEERAKGNILERFSAQQFPDLHSELNLSSLELGDSALYFCASSVGGGEMTGELFFGEGSRLTVL.

The DNA read from the CDR3 is TGTGCCAGCAGTCTACTTGGGACAGTCTACGAG. Translated, it gives CASSLLGTVYE. The entire CDR3 sequence reads CASSLLGTVYEQYF. The V gene is TRBV28, the J gene TRBJ2-7; 7 bases agree with TRBD1. The read stops 3 residues short of the end of the CDR3; the missing end is completed from the germline J gene. The CDR3 is made up of 14 amino acids. Germline CDR1 and CDR2: MDHEN and SYDVKM. The J segment lost 3 bases and the V segment lost 5 bases, leaving 7 bases of the junction unmatched.

On this clone itself: The read falls 3 residues short of the CDR3 end, and the missing part is taken from the germline J gene. The chain employs TRBV20-1 and TRBJ2-3, with D perhaps matching TRBD1 (6 bases). Germline CDR1 and CDR2: DFQATT and SNEGSKA (reference sequence). V shed 3 bases and J shed 1 base, with 14 bases lying between them. This CDR3 region has 15 residues. CDR3 bases read: TGCAGTGCTAGCCCCCCGAACAGGGGCACAGATACG. Protein: CSASPPNRGTDT. In full, the CDR3 is CSASPPNRGTDTQYF.

As to this clone: The CDR3 end lies 3 residues beyond the end of the read and is filled in from the germline J gene. The chain has TRBV28 and TRBJ1-3, with 9 bases fitting TRBD1. There are 15 residues in the CDR3. V was clipped by 6 bases and J by 0 bases; unmatched bases: 3. The germline V gene encodes CDR1 MDHEN and CDR2 SYDVKM. The CDR3: CASRGTGPSGNTIYF. CDR3 DNA, as far as it was read: TGTGCCAGCAGGGGGACAGGGCCCTCTGGAAACACC.

On this clone itself: The CDR3 extends 3 residues past the end of the read, so its final part is completed from the germline J gene. This chain joins TRBV30 and TRBJ1-5, with no clear D. V shed 2 bases and J shed 4 bases, with 15 bases lying between them. Germline values: CDR1 GTSNPN, CDR2 SVGIG (reference sequence). CDR3 size: 15 residues. The covered CDR3 bases are TGTGCCTGGAGTCCCTACACGGGGAGAAATCAGCCC. Translation: CAWSPYTGRNQP. The full CDR3 protein reads CAWSPYTGRNQPQHF.

A note on this clone: The read finishes 3 residues shy of the CDR3 end, and the germline J gene is used to complete it. This chain joins TRBV29-1 and TRBJ2-2; the match to TRBD2 covers 14 bases. Trimming cost V 7 bases and J 2 bases; bases outside gene matches: 12. The CDR3 is 18 amino acids. The germline CDR1 and CDR2 sequences are SQVTM and ANQGSEA. The CDR3 DNA, read in part, is TGCAGCGCCAAACCGGGACTAGCGGGAGAGATAAACACCGGGGAG. It translates to CSAKPGLAGEINTGE. The CDR3 as a whole reads CSAKPGLAGEINTGELFF.

As to this clone: The sequenced fragment ends 3 residues before the CDR3 boundary, so the rest is inferred from the germline J gene. The chain combines TRBV29-1 with TRBJ2-2, with 9 bases that match TRBD1. Trimming removed 4 bases from V and 7 bases from J; junction bases left unmatched: 7. Germline CDR1 SQVTM, CDR2 ANQGSEA. The CDR3 contains 14 residues. The covered CDR3 bases are TGCAGCGTTGCGTCCGGACAGGGGTTCGGGGAG. Translated: CSVASGQGFGE. The CDR3, in full, reads CSVASGQGFGELFF.

Regarding this clone: The read comes to an end 3 residues before the CDR3 does, leaving the germline J gene to fill in the end. This rearrangement joins TRBV20-1 to TRBJ2-3; 9 nucleotides line up with TRBD2. Trimming cost V 4 bases and J 4 bases; bases outside gene matches: 9. The CDR3 has 15 amino acids. Germline CDR1 DFQATT, CDR2 SNEGSKA (reference sequence). CDR3: CSAIYSGSTPDTQYF. CDR3 DNA (partial): TGCAGTGCTATTTATAGCGGGAGTACTCCAGATACG.

As regards this clone: The read falls 3 residues short of the CDR3 end, and the missing part is taken from the germline J gene. The rearrangement links TRBV2 to TRBJ1-1; D perhaps matches TRBD1 (5 bases). CDR1 is SNHLY, CDR2 FYNNEI, per germline. The CDR3 extends over 19 amino acids. The ends were cut back, 2 bases at V and 0 bases at J, with 22 bases in the middle. Incomplete CDR3 DNA: TGTGCCAGCAGTGAAACGGACACGGTCGGCAGGGCCGTGAACACTGAA. Its protein is CASSETDTVGRAVNTE. The entire CDR3 is CASSETDTVGRAVNTEAFF.

The covered CDR3 bases are TGTGCCAGCAGCTTAGTGAGACAGATCGGCGAGACC. It specifies CASSLVRQIGET. The entire CDR3 sequence reads CASSLVRQIGETQYF. The rearrangement links TRBV7-6 to TRBJ2-5; D might be TRBD1 (5 bases). Sequencing ends 3 residues short of the CDR3 end; the germline J gene provides the rest. The CDR3 is 15 residues long. The germline V gene has CDR1 SGHVS and CDR2 FNYEAQ. Between the trimmed V and J ends, which lost 1 base and 5 bases, there was a span of 14 bases.